Listed below are T cell receptor beta chains from one sample, sequenced in a study of OX40 agonist ivuxolimab in advanced cancers. Data came from immunoSEQ multiplex PCR; TCRdb stores just in-frame clones and leaves some out. The table has under 85,000 clones, 94% seen once. Sample: CD4+ or CD8+ T cells sorted from blood, taken in a trial of the OX40 agonist ivuxolimab. The receptor source for this set is an adult with an advanced solid tumor such as melanoma, head and neck, liver or kidney cancer. Both conserved end residues are part of each CDR3. D genes are given only for firm matches. Only part of the rows carry a size: once, few, many, or a class if the clone is expanded.

TRBD2,TRBV9,TRBJ2-2,-,CASSETSGLAGNTGELFF,TGTGCCAGCAGCGAGACCAGCGGATTAGCGGGAAACACCGGGGAGCTGTTTTTT
-,TRBV28,TRBJ1-5,-,CASSLRQTFNQPQHF,TGTGCCAGCAGTTTGAGACAGACATTCAATCAGCCCCAGCATTTT
-,TRBV13,TRBJ1-3,-,CASSSTGIGNTIYF,TGTGCCAGCAGCTCGACAGGTATTGGAAACACCATATATTTT
-,TRBV28,TRBJ1-1,-,CASTPTGATEAFF,TGTGCCAGCACCCCAACGGGGGCGACTGAAGCTTTCTTT
TRBD2,TRBV28,TRBJ2-3,-,CASSLLYRGGRDTQYF,TGTGCCAGCAGTTTATTGTACCGGGGGGGAAGGGATACGCAGTATTTT
-,TRBV29-1,TRBJ1-2,-,CSVNPGHGYTF,TGCAGCGTAAATCCGGGACATGGCTACACCTTC
-,TRBV28,TRBJ2-5,-,CASSPSPGVSKGTQYF,TGTGCCAGCAGTCCTTCCCCCGGTGTGTCCAAGGGGACCCAGTACTTC
-,TRBV6-5,TRBJ1-4,many,CASSYSVGTINEKLFF,TGTGCCAGCAGTTACAGTGTCGGGACGATTAATGAAAAACTGTTTTTT
-,TRBV5-1,TRBJ2-1,once,CASSLEGPGPNEQFF,TGCGCCAGCAGCTTGGAGGGGCCTGGGCCCAATGAGCAGTTCTTC
-,TRBV28,TRBJ1-1,-,CASSLGRNTEAFF,TGTGCCAGCAGTTTAGGCAGGAACACTGAAGCTTTCTTT
-,TRBV6-5,TRBJ1-3,-,CASSYSRLDTIYF,TGTGCCAGCAGTTACTCCCGCCTCGACACCATATATTTT
TRBD1,TRBV5-4,TRBJ1-1,-,CASSFGRGLGSGTEAFF,TGTGCCAGCAGCTTTGGGAGGGGGCTAGGTTCGGGCACTGAAGCTTTCTTT
TRBD1,TRBV4-1,TRBJ1-2,-,CASSQDRDRGSYYGYTF,TGCGCCAGCAGCCAAGATCGGGACAGGGGATCCTACTATGGCTACACCTTC
-,TRBV4-3,TRBJ1-5,-,CASSHIRGSNQPQHF,TGCGCCAGCAGCCACATTAGGGGTAGCAATCAGCCCCAGCATTTT
-,TRBV11-3,TRBJ2-7,-,CASSLDRGGEQYF,TGTGCCAGCAGCTTAGATCGAGGGGGCGAGCAGTACTTC
-,TRBV11-3,TRBJ1-5,once,CASRGYLISNQPQHF,TGTGCCAGCAGAGGATACTTGATTAGCAATCAGCCCCAGCATTTT
-,TRBV7-9,TRBJ2-5,-,CASSTLLEMETQYF,TGTGCCAGCAGCACCCTTCTAGAGATGGAGACCCAGTACTTC
-,TRBV19,TRBJ2-7,-,CASSLSTRTPYEQYF,TGTGCCAGTAGTCTGTCGACCCGTACTCCCTACGAGCAGTACTTC
TRBD1,TRBV5-4,TRBJ1-5,-,CASSALTGEGNQPQHF,TGTGCCAGCAGCGCATTGACAGGGGAGGGGAATCAGCCCCAGCATTTT
-,TRBV4-1,TRBJ2-7,-,CASSLGEQSLHEQYF,TGCGCCAGCAGCCTAGGGGAACAGAGTCTCCACGAGCAGTACTTC
-,TRBV9,TRBJ2-3,-,CASSPPGETFTDTQYF,TGTGCCAGCAGCCCCCCAGGGGAAACATTCACAGATACGCAGTATTTT
-,TRBV7-9,TRBJ2-4,-,CASSLGGPKNIQYF,TGTGCCAGCAGCTTGGGGGGGCCCAAAAACATTCAGTACTTC
TRBD1,TRBV6-5,TRBJ2-3,-,CASSYPGTGGQDTQYF,TGTGCCAGCAGTTACCCTGGGACAGGGGGCCAAGATACGCAGTATTTT
-,TRBV7-2,TRBJ2-3,once,CASSLVSIDRGTDTQYF,TGTGCCAGCAGCTTAGTTTCCATAGATCGCGGCACAGATACGCAGTATTTT
-,TRBV27,TRBJ2-1,-,CASSLFGLWNEQFF,TGTGCCAGCAGTTTATTTGGACTGTGGAATGAGCAGTTCTTC
TRBD2,TRBV19,TRBJ2-1,-,CASSISSGRYSYNEQFF,TGTGCCAGTAGTATTTCTAGCGGGAGGTACTCCTACAATGAGCAGTTCTTC
-,TRBV23-1,TRBJ2-7,-,CASSMKQVPSYEQYF,TGCGCCAGCAGTATGAAACAGGTGCCCTCCTACGAGCAGTACTTC
TRBD1,TRBV28,TRBJ2-7,-,CASSLGTGGFGYEQYF,TGTGCCAGCAGTTTGGGGACAGGGGGTTTTGGCTACGAGCAGTACTTC
TRBD2,TRBV6-5,TRBJ2-3,-,CASSLTSGGTDTQYF,TGTGCCAGCAGTTTGACTAGCGGGGGCACAGATACGCAGTATTTT
-,TRBV4-1,TRBJ2-1,-,CASSQDYPSSYNEQFF,TGCGCCAGCAGCCAAGACTACCCGAGCTCCTACAATGAGCAGTTCTTC
-,TRBV4-1,TRBJ1-2,-,CASSGSGGTEGYTF,TGCGCCAGCAGCGGCTCGGGGGGTACGGAAGGCTACACCTTC
-,TRBV15,TRBJ2-2,-,CATSRAALPNGRELFF,TGTGCCACCAGCAGAGCGGCACTTCCGAACGGCCGGGAGCTGTTTTTT
-,TRBV5-5,TRBJ2-5,once,CASSPGAGVETQYF,TGTGCCAGCAGCCCTGGGGCAGGGGTTGAGACCCAGTACTTC
-,TRBV10-3,TRBJ1-1,once,CAIIEWKGRNTEAFF,TGTGCCATCATAGAGTGGAAGGGGCGGAACACTGAAGCTTTCTTT
TRBD1,TRBV4-3,TRBJ2-7,-,CASSQAGTGPYEQYF,TGCGCCAGCAGCCAAGCCGGGACAGGGCCATACGAGCAGTACTTC
-,TRBV29-1,TRBJ2-5,-,CSVEDYRETQYF,TGCAGCGTTGAAGATTATCGTGAGACCCAGTACTTC
TRBD2,TRBV30,TRBJ2-7,-,CAWTLAGVPEQYF,TGTGCCTGGACGCTAGCGGGAGTCCCCGAGCAGTACTTC
-,TRBV15,TRBJ1-2,-,CATSRGGVGSYGYTF,TGTGCCACCAGCAGAGGGGGGGTCGGGAGCTATGGCTACACCTTC
-,TRBV9,TRBJ1-2,-,CASSQDPDNEPTGYTF,TGTGCCAGCAGCCAAGATCCCGACAATGAGCCAACTGGCTACACCTTC
-,TRBV5-1,TRBJ2-1,-,CASSLDRGRSYNEQFF,TGCGCCAGCAGCTTGGATCGGGGTAGATCCTACAATGAGCAGTTCTTC
-,TRBV7-9,TRBJ1-3,-,CACLEPGNTIYF,TGTGCCTGCCTTGAGCCTGGAAACACCATATATTTT
-,TRBV29-1,TRBJ1-1,-,CSVEGQGGMNTEAFF,TGCAGCGTTGAAGGTCAGGGAGGGATGAACACTGAAGCTTTCTTT